This TCR beta chain was recovered during a study of spatial heterogeneity in lung cancer. Sample time point: sample taken at primary tumor resection. Whole RNA obtained from tumor, nontumor lung or frozen PBMC underwent sequencing without sorting. Trimming took 0 bases from V and 0 from J; bases not matched to a gene: 9. From germline, CDR1 is DFQATT and CDR2 SNEGSKA (reference sequence). The CDR3 length is 17 residues. TCRdb re-derived calls from the 5' RACE reads in MiXCR, one entry per CDR3 protein. The table lists 55,000 to 75,000 distinct CDR3 sequences, around 8.2% of them singletons. This clonotype was counted many times.

The sequenced sample was PBMCs, obtained at surgery. The receptor comes from a female donor with early-stage non-small cell lung cancer. This chain uses TRBV20-1 with TRBJ2-7; TRBD2 agrees at 9 bases. In DNA form, the CDR3 reads TGCAGTGCTAGAGATGTCATGCGGGAGGGCAGCTCCTACGAGCAGTACTTC. Amino acid sequence: CSARDVMREGSSYEQYF.